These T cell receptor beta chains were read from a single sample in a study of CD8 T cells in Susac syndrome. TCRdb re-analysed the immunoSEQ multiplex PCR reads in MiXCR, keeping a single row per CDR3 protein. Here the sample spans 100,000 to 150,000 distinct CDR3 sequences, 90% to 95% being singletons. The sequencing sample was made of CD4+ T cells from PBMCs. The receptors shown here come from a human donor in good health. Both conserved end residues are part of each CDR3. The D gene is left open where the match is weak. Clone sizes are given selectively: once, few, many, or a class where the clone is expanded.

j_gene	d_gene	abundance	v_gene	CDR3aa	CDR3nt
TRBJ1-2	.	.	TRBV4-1	CASSQGGDSSGGYTF	TGCGCCAGCAGCCAAGGTGGGGACTCTTCCGGTGGCTACACCTTC
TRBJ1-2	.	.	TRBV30	CAWSLQGVHYGYTF	TGTGCCTGGTCCCTCCAAGGGGTGCACTATGGCTACACCTTC
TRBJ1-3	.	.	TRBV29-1	CSVRELGNTIYF	TGCAGCGTCCGAGAGCTAGGAAACACCATATATTTT
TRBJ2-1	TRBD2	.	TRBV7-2	CASSSKGGLADVVDEQFF	TGTGCCAGCAGCTCAAAGGGGGGACTAGCGGATGTGGTAGATGAGCAGTTCTTC
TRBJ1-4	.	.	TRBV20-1	CSARANERWEKLFF	TGCAGTGCTAGAGCAAACGAGAGGTGGGAAAAACTGTTTTTT
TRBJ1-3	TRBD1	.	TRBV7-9	CAGGGQANSGNTIYF	TGTGCCGGGGGCGGACAGGCCAACTCTGGAAACACCATATATTTT
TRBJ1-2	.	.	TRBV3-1	CASSPPAGLGYTF	TGTGCCAGCAGCCCTCCCGCCGGGCTGGGCTACACCTTC
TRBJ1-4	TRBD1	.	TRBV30	CAWALDRNEKLFF	TGTGCCTGGGCCCTGGACAGGAATGAAAAACTGTTTTTT
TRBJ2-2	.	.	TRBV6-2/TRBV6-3	CASSWFSRGAPMNGELFF	TGTGCCAGCAGTTGGTTCTCCCGGGGGGCCCCGATGAACGGGGAGCTGTTTTTT
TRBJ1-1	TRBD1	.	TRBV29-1	CSARADRITEAFF	TGCAGCGCACGCGCGGACAGGATCACTGAAGCTTTCTTT
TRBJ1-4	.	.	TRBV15	CATSRDHQAGLNEKLFF	TGTGCCACCAGCAGAGATCATCAGGCAGGCCTTAATGAAAAACTGTTTTTT
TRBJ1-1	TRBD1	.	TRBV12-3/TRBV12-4	CASSRAGTVNTEAFF	TGTGCCAGCAGTCGCGCCGGGACAGTGAACACTGAAGCTTTCTTT
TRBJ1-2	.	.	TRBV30	CAWSYRALYGYTF	TGTGCCTGGAGTTACAGGGCGCTCTATGGCTACACCTTC
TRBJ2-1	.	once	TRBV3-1	CASSQEASVRGNEQFF	TGTGCCAGCAGCCAAGAAGCCAGCGTGAGAGGAAATGAGCAGTTCTTC
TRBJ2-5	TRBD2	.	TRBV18	CASSPSGLAGETQYF	TGTGCCAGCTCACCGTCGGGACTAGCCGGAGAGACCCAGTACTTC
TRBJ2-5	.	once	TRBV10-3	CAIRGQETQYF	TGTGCCATCAGAGGACAAGAGACCCAGTACTTC
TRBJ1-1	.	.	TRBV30	CAWSAAGGTEAFF	TGTGCCTGGAGTGCGGCTGGGGGAACTGAAGCTTTCTTT
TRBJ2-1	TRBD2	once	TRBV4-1	CASSQRLAGRNEQFF	TGCGCCAGCAGCCAAAGACTAGCGGGCCGGAATGAGCAGTTCTTC
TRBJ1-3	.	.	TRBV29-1	CSVESSGNTIYF	TGCAGCGTTGAGAGTTCGGGAAACACCATATATTTT
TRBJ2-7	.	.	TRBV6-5	CASSRGKSYEQYF	TGTGCCAGCAGTCGCGGGAAATCATACGAGCAGTACTTC
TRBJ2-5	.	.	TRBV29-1	CSVGPQETQYF	TGCAGCGTTGGACCCCAAGAGACCCAGTACTTC
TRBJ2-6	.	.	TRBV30	CAWTRNSGANVLTF	TGTGCCTGGACTCGAAACTCTGGGGCCAACGTCCTGACTTTC
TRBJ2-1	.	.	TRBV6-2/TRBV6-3	CASTQPAANEQFF	TGTGCCAGCACCCAACCTGCTGCAAATGAGCAGTTCTTC
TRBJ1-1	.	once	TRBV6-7	CASSYDGFENTEAFF	TGTGCCAGCAGTTACGACGGATTTGAGAACACTGAAGCTTTCTTT
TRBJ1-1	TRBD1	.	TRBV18	CASSPRQGPMNTEAFF	TGTGCCAGCTCACCGAGACAGGGGCCCATGAACACTGAAGCTTTCTTT
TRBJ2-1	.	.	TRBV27	CASSPTGTPKVYNEQFF	TGTGCCAGCAGTCCTACCGGGACACCAAAGGTCTACAATGAGCAGTTCTTC
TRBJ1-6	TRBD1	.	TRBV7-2	CASSLTGQGFPLHF	TGTGCCAGCAGCTTAACGGGACAGGGTTTCCCCCTCCACTTT
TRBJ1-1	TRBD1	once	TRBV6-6	CASSYGQGVNTEAFF	TGTGCCAGCAGTTACGGACAGGGCGTGAACACTGAAGCTTTCTTT
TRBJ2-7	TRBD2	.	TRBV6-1	CAGTSEYEQYF	TGTGCCGGGACTAGCGAATACGAGCAGTACTTC
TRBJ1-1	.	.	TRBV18	CASSPSGEIGAFF	TGTGCCAGCTCACCTTCAGGGGAGATCGGTGCTTTCTTT
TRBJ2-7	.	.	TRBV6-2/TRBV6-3	CASGVAGYEQYF	TGTGCCAGCGGAGTAGCCGGGTACGAGCAGTACTTC
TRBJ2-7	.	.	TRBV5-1	CASSPGPAGEQYF	TGCGCCAGCAGCCCCGGACCCGCGGGCGAGCAGTACTTC
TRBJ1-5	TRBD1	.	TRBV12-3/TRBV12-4	CASSFARTGAHQPQHF	TGTGCCAGCAGTTTCGCAAGAACAGGGGCCCACCAGCCCCAGCATTTT
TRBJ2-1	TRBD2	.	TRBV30	CASVPGLVTDEQFF	TGTGCCTCCGTCCCGGGACTAGTCACCGATGAGCAGTTCTTC
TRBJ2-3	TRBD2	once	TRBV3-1	CASSTQSSGRATDTQYF	TGTGCCAGCAGCACCCAGTCTAGCGGGAGGGCCACAGATACGCAGTATTTT
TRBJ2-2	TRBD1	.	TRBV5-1	CASSGTGRRTGELFF	TGCGCCAGCAGCGGGACAGGGAGGAGGACCGGGGAGCTGTTTTTT
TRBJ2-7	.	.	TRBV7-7	CASSLGPDGSYEQYF	TGTGCTAGCAGCTTAGGGCCGGACGGTTCCTACGAGCAGTACTTC
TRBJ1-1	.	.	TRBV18	CASSSQRRGTEAFF	TGTGCCAGCTCATCACAAAGGCGAGGAACTGAAGCTTTCTTT
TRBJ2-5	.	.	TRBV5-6	CASSSTDAGETQYF	TGTGCCAGCAGTTCGACTGACGCTGGAGAGACCCAGTACTTC
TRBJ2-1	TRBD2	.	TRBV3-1	CASSATTSGSYEQFF	TGTGCCAGCAGCGCTACGACTAGCGGGAGCTATGAGCAGTTCTTC
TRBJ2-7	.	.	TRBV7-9	CASSFMEEQYF	TGTGCCAGCAGCTTCATGGAGGAGCAGTACTTC
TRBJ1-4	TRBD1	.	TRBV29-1	CSAVRQGDEKLFF	TGCAGCGCTGTCCGACAGGGGGATGAAAAACTGTTTTTT
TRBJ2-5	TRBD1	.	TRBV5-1	CASSQGARETQYF	TGCGCCAGCAGCCAGGGGGCCCGAGAGACCCAGTACTTC
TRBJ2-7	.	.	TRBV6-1	CASSAQGFLGYEQYF	TGTGCCAGCAGTGCACAGGGATTTCTGGGCTACGAGCAGTACTTC
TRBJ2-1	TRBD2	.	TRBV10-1	CASSEFGGRTLEQFF	TGCGCCAGCAGTGAGTTCGGCGGGAGGACGCTCGAGCAGTTCTTC
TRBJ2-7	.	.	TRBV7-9	CASSFEGRGPYEQYF	TGTGCCAGCAGCTTTGAAGGGAGGGGGCCCTACGAGCAGTACTTC
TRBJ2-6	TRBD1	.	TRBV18	CASSPQRDRVSGANVLTF	TGTGCCAGCTCACCACAGAGGGACAGGGTATCTGGGGCCAACGTCCTGACTTTC